A single T cell receptor (beta chain) is shown here with its context. Antigen specificity is unknown. Researchers ran the PCR with 60 Vbeta and 13 Jbeta primers. The method was immunoSEQ multiplex PCR; TCRdb's version includes in-frame clones alone and lacks a portion of them. In total, the table holds about 110,000 clones. Germline V gene data show CDR1 as SEHNR and CDR2 as FQNEAQ (reference sequence). V gave up 2 bases and J gave up 6 bases; unmatched junction bases: 3. This CDR3 comprises 14 residues. The sample belongs to a study of cytomegalovirus exposure and HLA in healthy donors. Background on the study: Roughly 180 million T cells yielded 90 million to 130 million unique TCR beta sequences, as an earlier analysis found.

The study, taken as a whole, reports: Per published reports, the classifier diagnosed cytomegalovirus status with high specificity and sensitivity. Researchers counted some 150 TCR beta chains as cytomegalovirus-associated.

This TCR was recovered from a man aged 25 to 45 in good health and CMV-seronegative. The gene calls are TRBV7-9 and TRBJ1-2; 10 bases are a match to TRBD1. The sample consisted of PBMCs. CDR3 sequence reads: CASSLMGTGDGYTF. CDR3 in DNA: TGTGCCAGCAGCTTAATGGGGACAGGGGATGGCTACACCTTC.